This TCR beta chain came from a study of shared clonotypes between healthy human individuals. Authors' analysis steps: Junction-only sequences without quality scores came from ImmunoSEQ, so filtering differed. Assay: immunoSEQ multiplex PCR; the TCRdb copy retains only in-frame clones and omits some. Clone size and the V and J calls come from that table; the DNA yielded D and trimming. The repertoire holds 900,000 to 1,200,000 clones, with more than 75% as singletons. CDR3 length: 16 residues. V was shortened by 5 bases and J by 3 bases, with 20 bases between the two germline ends. CDR1 is MNHEY and CDR2 is SMNVEV in the germline V gene (reference sequence).

The receptor was derived from a man younger than 30 in good health. Some clones in this sample may be carry-over from other donors' samples. Sequencing input: memory CD4+ T cells from PBMCs. This sample's subset: CD45RA-negative fraction. The J gene is TRBJ2-7, the V gene TRBV27, with D possibly called TRBD1 or TRBD2 (5 bases each). This CDR3 is CASSTQSPGRYYEQYF. The DNA for the CDR3 is TGTGCCAGCAGTACGCAGTCTCCGGGACGGTACTACGAGCAGTACTTC.